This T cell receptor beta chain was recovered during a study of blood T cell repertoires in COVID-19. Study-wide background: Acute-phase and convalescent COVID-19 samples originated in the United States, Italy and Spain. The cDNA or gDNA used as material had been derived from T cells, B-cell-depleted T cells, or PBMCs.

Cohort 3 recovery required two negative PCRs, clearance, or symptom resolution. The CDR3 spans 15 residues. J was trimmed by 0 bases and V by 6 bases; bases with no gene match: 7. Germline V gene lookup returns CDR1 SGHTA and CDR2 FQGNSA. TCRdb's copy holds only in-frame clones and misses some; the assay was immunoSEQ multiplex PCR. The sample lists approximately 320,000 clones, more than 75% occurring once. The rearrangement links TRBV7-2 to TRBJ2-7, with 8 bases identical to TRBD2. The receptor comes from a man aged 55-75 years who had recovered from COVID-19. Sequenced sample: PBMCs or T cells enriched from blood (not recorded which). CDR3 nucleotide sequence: TGTGCCAGCAGACTGGGGAGCGGGGGCTCCTACGAGCAGTACTTC. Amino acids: CASRLGSGGSYEQYF.